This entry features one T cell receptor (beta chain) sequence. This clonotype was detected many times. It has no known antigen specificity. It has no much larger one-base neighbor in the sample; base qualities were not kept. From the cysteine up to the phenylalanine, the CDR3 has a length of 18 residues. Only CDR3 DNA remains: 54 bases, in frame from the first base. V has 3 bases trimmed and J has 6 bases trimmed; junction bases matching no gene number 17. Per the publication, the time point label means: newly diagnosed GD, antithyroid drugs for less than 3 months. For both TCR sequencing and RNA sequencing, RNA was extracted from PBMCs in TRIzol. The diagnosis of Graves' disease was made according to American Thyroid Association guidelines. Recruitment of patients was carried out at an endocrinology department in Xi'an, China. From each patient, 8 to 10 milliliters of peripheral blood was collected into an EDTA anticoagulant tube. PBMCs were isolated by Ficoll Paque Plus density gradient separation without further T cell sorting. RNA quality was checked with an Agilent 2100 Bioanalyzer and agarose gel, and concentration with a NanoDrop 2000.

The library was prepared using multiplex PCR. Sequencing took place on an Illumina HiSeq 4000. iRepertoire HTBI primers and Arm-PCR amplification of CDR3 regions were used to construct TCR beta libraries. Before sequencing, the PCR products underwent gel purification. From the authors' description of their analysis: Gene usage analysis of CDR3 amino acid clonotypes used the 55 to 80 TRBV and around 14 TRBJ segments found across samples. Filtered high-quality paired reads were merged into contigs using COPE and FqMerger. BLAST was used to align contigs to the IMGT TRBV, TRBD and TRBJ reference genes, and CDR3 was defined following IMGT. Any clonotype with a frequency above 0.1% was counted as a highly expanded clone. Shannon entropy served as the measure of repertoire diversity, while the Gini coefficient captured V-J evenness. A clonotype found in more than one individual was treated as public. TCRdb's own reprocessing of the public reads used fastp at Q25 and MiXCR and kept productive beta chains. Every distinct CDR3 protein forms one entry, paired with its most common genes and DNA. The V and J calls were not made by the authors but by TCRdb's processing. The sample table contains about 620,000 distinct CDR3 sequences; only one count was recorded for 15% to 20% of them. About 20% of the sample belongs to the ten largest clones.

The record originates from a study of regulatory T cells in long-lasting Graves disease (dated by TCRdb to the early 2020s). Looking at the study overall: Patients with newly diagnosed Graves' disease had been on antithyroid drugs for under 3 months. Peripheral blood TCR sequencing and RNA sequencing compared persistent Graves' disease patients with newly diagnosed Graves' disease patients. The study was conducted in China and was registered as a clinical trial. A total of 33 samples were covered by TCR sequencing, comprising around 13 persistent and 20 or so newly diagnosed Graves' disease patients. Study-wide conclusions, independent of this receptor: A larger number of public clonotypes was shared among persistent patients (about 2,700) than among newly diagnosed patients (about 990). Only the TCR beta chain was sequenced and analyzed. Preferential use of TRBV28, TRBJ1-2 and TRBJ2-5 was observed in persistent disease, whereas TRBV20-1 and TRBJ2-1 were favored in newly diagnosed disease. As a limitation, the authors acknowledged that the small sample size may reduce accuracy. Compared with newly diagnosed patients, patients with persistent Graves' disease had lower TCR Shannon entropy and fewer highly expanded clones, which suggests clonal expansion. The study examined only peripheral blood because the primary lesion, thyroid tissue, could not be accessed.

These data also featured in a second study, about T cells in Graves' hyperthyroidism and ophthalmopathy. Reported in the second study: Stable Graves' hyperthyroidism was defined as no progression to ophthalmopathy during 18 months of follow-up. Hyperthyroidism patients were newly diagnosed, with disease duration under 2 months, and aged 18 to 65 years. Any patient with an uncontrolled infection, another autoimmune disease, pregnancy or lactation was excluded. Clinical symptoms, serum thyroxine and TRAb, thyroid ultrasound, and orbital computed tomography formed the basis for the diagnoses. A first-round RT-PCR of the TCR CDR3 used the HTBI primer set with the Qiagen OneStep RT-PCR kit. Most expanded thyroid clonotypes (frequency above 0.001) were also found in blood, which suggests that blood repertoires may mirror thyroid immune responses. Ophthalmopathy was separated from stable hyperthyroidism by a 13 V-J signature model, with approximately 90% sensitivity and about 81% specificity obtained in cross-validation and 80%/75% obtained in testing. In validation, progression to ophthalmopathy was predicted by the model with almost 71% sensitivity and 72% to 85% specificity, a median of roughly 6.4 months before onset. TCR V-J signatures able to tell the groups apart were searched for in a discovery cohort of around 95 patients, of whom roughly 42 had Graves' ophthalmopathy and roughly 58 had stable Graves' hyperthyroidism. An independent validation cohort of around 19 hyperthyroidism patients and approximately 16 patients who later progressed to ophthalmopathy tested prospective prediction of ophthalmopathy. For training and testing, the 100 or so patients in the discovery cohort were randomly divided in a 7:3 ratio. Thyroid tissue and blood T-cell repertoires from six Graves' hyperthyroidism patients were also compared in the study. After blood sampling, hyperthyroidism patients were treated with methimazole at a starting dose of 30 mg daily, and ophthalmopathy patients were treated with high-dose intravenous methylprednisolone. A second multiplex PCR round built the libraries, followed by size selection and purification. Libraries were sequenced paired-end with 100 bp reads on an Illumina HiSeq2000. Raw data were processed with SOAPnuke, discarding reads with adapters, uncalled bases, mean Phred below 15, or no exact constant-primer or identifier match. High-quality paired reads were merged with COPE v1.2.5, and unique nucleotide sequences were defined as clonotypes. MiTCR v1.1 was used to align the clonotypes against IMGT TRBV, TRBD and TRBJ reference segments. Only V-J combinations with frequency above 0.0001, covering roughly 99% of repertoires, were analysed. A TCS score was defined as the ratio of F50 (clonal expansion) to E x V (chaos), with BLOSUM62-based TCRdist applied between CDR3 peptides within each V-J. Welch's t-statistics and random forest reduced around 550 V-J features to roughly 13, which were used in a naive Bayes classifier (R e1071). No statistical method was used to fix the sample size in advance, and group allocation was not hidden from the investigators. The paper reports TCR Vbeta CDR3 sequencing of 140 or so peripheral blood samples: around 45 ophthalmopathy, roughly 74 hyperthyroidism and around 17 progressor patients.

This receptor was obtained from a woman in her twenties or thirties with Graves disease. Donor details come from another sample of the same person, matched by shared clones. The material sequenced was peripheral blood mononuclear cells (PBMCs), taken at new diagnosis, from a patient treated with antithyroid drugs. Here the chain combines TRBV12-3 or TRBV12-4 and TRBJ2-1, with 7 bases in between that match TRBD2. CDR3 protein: CASSLRRESALVTNEQFF. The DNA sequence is TGTGCCAGCAGTTTGCGGCGGGAGAGCGCCCTGGTAACCAATGAGCAGTTCTTC.